The entry below describes one TCR beta chain. What this receptor recognizes is not known. Per-base qualities were not stored, and no clone one base away is much larger. PBMCs were isolated by Ficoll-Paque density gradient centrifugation. V ends up 6 bases short and J 2 bases short, with an unmatched junction base count of 8. The CDR3 covers 16 residues, taking in both the cysteine and the phenylalanine. Only CDR3 DNA remains: 48 bases, in frame from the first base. These data belong to a study of T-cell memory formation after mild COVID-19 (dated by TCRdb to the early 2020s). Regarding the research as a whole: TCR sequence clusters from the two donors were found to be largely donor specific. T-cell clones expanding and contracting after mild COVID-19 in two donors were tracked by longitudinal TCRalpha and TCRbeta repertoire sequencing. The cohort was made up of two young adult volunteers, one female and one male, who were previously healthy. Overall study results and their limits: Some responding clones were found in pre-infection memory, which suggests that pre-existing cross-reactive memory T cells took part in the SARS-CoV-2 response. The study covered only a couple of mild cases, and larger cohorts including severe cases with pre-infection samples were considered necessary. SARS-CoV-2 specificity was not confirmed for the second-wave clones peaking on day 37. Contracting CD4+ clones were found mainly in CM and EM memory subsets, while CD8+ clones were enriched in EMRA. From day 15 to 85, contracting clones showed balanced CD4/CD8 phenotypes, whereas a second wave of clones that expanded from day 15 to 37 leaned towards CD4+.

Reads for this sample came from an Illumina NovaSeq 6000. cDNA libraries for TCRalpha and TCRbeta were prepared by 5'RACE using constant-segment primers, with sample barcodes and unique molecular identifiers added. RNA was extracted from every sample with Trizol reagent. The libraries were amplified in two PCR steps, and the second step added a second sample barcode and Illumina TruSeq adapters. Sequencing of the libraries was done on an Illumina NovaSeq, producing 2 x 150 bp paired-end reads. As for how the authors treated the data: With migec v1.2.7, reads were demultiplexed and then collapsed into UMI-guided consensus sequences. Using mixcr v2.1.11, UMI consensuses were aligned to TRA and TRB V and J templates and then assembled into clonotypes. A clonotype was counted as expanded or contracted only when both edgeR and NoisET called the clonotype significant, with the noise models trained on biological replicates. For edgeR calls, the cutoffs were a false discovery rate-adjusted p below 0.01 and a log2 fold-change threshold of 1. As an exploratory analysis of dynamics, PCA with hierarchical clustering was applied to max-normalized trajectories of the 1000 most abundant clonotypes. Separately sequenced CD4+ and CD8+ repertoires were used to assign the CD4 or CD8 phenotype of responding clones. TCRdb reworked the public reads: Q25 trimming with fastp, MiXCR clone assembly, productive beta chains retained. Entries that share a CDR3 protein sequence are merged under the most common genes and DNA. In this record, the V and J calls reflect TCRdb's handling and not the investigators' own analysis. The sample records some 180,000 distinct CDR3 sequences, over 10% of which are singletons. The ten largest account for 2.5% to 3.5% of the sample.

The sample consisted of PBMCs or a T cell subset sorted from them (not recorded which). This receptor chain uses TRBV12-3 or TRBV12-4 and TRBJ2-2; the central 8 bases match TRBD2. The receptor was derived from a man aged 18 to 30 who had mild COVID-19 (a few samples of this study predate the infection). The sample titles of this study are shuffled in the database, so cell type and time point are left out; the donor was told from shared clones. The DNA sequence is TGTGCCAGCAGATATTCGGGGGGGATTAACACCGGGGAGCTGTTTTTT. This is translated as CASRYSGGINTGELFF.